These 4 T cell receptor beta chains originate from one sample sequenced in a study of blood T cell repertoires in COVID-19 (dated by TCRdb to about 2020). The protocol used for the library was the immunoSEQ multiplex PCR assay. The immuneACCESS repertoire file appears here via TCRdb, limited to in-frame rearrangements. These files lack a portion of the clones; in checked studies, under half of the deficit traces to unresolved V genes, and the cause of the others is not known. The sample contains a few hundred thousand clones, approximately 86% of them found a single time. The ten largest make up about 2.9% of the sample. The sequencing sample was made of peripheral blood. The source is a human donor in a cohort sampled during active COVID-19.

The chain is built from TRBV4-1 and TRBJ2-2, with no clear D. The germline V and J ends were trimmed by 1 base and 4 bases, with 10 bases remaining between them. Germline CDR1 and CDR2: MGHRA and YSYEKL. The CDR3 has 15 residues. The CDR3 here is CASSQVPGTTGELFF. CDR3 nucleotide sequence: TGCGCCAGCAGCCAAGTGCCGGGTACCACCGGGGAGCTGTTTTTT.

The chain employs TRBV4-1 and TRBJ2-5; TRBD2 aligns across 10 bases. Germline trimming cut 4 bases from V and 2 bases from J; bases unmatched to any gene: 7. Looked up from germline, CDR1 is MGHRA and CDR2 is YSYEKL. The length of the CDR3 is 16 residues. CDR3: CASSPVGLAVQETQYF. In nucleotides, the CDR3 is TGCGCCAGCAGCCCCGTAGGACTAGCGGTTCAAGAGACCCAGTACTTC.

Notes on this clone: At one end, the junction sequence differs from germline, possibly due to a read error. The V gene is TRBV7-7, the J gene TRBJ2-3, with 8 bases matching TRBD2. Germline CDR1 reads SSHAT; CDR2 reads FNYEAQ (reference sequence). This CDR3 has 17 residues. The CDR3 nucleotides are TGTGCTAGCAGCTTAGCTGGGGGACTAGGAAGCACAGATACGCAGTATTTT. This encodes CASSLAGGLGSTDTQYF.

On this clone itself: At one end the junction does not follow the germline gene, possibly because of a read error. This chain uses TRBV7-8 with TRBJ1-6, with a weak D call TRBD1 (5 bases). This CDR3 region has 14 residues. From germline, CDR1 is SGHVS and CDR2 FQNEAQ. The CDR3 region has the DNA TGTGCCAGCAGCTTTGGGGGACTCCTCAGTAAACCGTACTTT. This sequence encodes CASSFGGLLSKPYF.